The rows below give T cell receptor beta chains drawn from one sample of a study of Graves' ophthalmopathy and Graves' hyperthyroidism. TCRdb fed the multiplex PCR reads into MiXCR, producing one record per CDR3 protein. The sample consists of approximately 500,000 distinct CDR3 sequences, approximately 14% of them appearing once. Sample: blood. Receptors originate from a woman aged 25 to 39 with Graves' ophthalmopathy. CDR3s include the opening cysteine and the closing phenylalanine or tryptophan. Fields, in order: J gene, V gene, D gene, clone size, CDR3 protein, CDR3 DNA. A D gene is named only where the DNA matches it firmly. The listing skips clone size in some rows; elsewhere it reads once, few, many or a size class.

TRBJ2-5	TRBV20-1	TRBD2	many	CSAWGGGKNHQETQYF	TGCAGTGCTTGGGGGGGGGGAAAAAACCACCAAGAGACCCAGTACTTC
TRBJ1-1	TRBV20-1	.	many	CSARNDQEAFF	TGCAGTGCTAGAAACGACCAGGAAGCTTTCTTT
TRBJ1-1	TRBV9	.	many	CASSGDGNGAFF	TGTGCCAGCAGCGGTGACGGAAATGGAGCTTTCTTT
TRBJ2-3	TRBV6-2/TRBV6-3	TRBD1	many	CASTQGETDTQYF	TGTGCCAGCACCCAGGGGGAAACAGATACGCAGTATTTT
TRBJ1-1	TRBV19	TRBD1	many	CASGQRTGSTEAFF	TGTGCCAGTGGGCAGAGGACAGGGTCCACTGAAGCTTTCTTT
TRBJ2-7	TRBV28	TRBD2	many	CASSWGGFNEQYF	TGTGCCAGCAGTTGGGGGGGGTTCAACGAGCAGTACTTC
TRBJ1-5	TRBV15	.	many	CATSRARGGNQPQHF	TGTGCCACCAGCAGGGCGAGGGGAGGGAATCAGCCCCAGCATTTT
TRBJ2-7	TRBV27	.	.	CASSLTYAREQYF	TGTGCCAGCAGTTTAACCTACGCTCGGGAGCAGTACTTC
TRBJ1-3	TRBV6-5	.	many	CASSYDPSSGNTIYF	TGTGCCAGCAGTTACGATCCGAGCTCTGGAAACACCATATATTTT
TRBJ1-1	TRBV2	.	many	CASSKEGGSLAAFF	TGTGCCAGCAGTAAGGAGGGGGGATCCCTAGCGGCTTTCTTT
TRBJ2-5	TRBV12-3/TRBV12-4	TRBD2	.	CASSYTIAGETQYF	TGTGCCAGCAGTTATACGATAGCGGGGGAGACCCAGTACTTC
TRBJ1-2	TRBV27	.	many	CASSLSGGSNYGYTF	TGTGCCAGCAGTTTATCTGGAGGTTCTAACTATGGCTACACCTTC
TRBJ1-5	TRBV27	.	few	CASSLIGQNQPQHF	TGTGCCAGCAGTTTAATTGGACAGAATCAGCCCCAGCATTTT
TRBJ2-5	TRBV28	TRBD2	few	CASSQILAGGEETQYF	TGTGCCAGCAGCCAAATTCTAGCGGGCGGGGAGGAGACCCAGTACTTC
TRBJ1-1	TRBV6-1	.	many	CASGVQGTEAFF	TGTGCCAGTGGCGTACAGGGAACTGAAGCTTTCTTT
TRBJ1-5	TRBV18	.	many	CASSPEGNQPQHF	TGTGCCAGCTCACCCGAGGGCAATCAGCCCCAGCATTTT
TRBJ1-1	TRBV6-1	.	many	CASSGVTGWNTEAFF	TGTGCCAGCAGTGGCGTCACAGGGTGGAACACTGAAGCTTTCTTT
TRBJ1-2	TRBV12-3/TRBV12-4	.	many	CASSFAGTYGYTF	TGTGCCAGCAGTTTTGCAGGGACCTATGGCTACACCTTC
TRBJ2-7	TRBV4-3	.	many	CASSQVGGTGLDEQYF	TGCGCCAGCAGCCAAGTCGGGGGCACAGGGTTGGACGAGCAGTACTTC
TRBJ1-5	TRBV28	.	.	CASSPATVGNQPQHF	TGTGCCAGCAGTCCGGCGACTGTGGGCAATCAGCCCCAGCATTTT
TRBJ2-7	TRBV2	.	many	CASSVQSYEQYF	TGTGCCAGCAGTGTGCAGTCCTACGAGCAGTACTTC
TRBJ2-1	TRBV24-1	TRBD2	few	CATSDKTSGSNNEQFF	TGTGCCACCAGTGATAAAACTAGCGGGTCAAACAATGAGCAGTTCTTC